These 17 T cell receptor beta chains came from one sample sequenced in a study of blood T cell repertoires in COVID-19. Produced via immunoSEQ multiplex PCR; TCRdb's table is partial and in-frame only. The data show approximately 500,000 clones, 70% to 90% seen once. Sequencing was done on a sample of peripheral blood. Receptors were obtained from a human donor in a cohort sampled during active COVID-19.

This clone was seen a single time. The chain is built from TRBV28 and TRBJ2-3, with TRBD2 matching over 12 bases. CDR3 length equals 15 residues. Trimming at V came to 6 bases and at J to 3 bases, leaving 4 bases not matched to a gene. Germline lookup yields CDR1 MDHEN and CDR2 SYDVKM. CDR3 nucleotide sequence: TGTGCCAGCAGCGAGACTAGCGGGGGTACAGATACGCAGTATTTT. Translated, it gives CASSETSGGTDTQYF. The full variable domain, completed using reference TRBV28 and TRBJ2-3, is DVKVTQSSRYLVKRTGEKVFLECVQDMDHENMFWYRQDPGLGLRLIYFSYDVKMKEKGDIPEGYSVSREKKERFSLILESASTNQTSMYLCASSETSGGTDTQYFGPGTRLTVL.

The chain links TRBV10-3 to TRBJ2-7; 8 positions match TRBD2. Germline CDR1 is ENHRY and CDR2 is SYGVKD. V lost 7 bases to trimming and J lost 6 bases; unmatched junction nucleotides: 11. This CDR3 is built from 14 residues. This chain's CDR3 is CAITSTSDSGEQYF. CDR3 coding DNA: TGTGCCATCACCTCGACTAGCGATTCGGGCGAGCAGTACTTC.

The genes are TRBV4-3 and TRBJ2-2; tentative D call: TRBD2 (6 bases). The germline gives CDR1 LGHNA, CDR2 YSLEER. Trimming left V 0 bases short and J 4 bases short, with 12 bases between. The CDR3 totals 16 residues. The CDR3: CASSQDGGVITGELFF. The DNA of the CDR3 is TGCGCCAGCAGCCAAGATGGCGGGGTGATCACCGGGGAGCTGTTTTTT.

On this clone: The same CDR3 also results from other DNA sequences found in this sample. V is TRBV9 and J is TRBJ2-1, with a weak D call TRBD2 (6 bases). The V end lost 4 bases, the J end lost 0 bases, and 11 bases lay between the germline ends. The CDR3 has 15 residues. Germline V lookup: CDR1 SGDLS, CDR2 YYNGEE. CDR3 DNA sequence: TGTGCCAGCAGCCCCTCCGGGAGCTCCTACAATGAGCAGTTCTTC. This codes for CASSPSGSSYNEQFF.

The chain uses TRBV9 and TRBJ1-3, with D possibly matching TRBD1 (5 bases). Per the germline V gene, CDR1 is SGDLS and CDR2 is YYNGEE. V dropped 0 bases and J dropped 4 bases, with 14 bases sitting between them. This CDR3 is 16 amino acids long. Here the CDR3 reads CASSVGWGVSGNTIYF. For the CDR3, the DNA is TGTGCCAGCAGCGTAGGGTGGGGGGTCTCCGGAAACACCATATATTTT. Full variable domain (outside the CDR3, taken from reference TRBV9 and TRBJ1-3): DSGVTQTPKHLITATGQRVTLRCSPRSGDLSVYWYQQSLDQGLQFLIQYYNGEERAKGNILERFSAQQFPDLHSELNLSSLELGDSALYFCASSVGWGVSGNTIYFGEGSWLTVV.

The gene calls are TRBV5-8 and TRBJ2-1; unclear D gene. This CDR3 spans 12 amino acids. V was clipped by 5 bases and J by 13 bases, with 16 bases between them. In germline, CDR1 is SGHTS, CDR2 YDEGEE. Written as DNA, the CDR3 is TGTGCCAGCAGTCTCTCACGTGCTATCCAGTTCTTC. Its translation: CASSLSRAIQFF. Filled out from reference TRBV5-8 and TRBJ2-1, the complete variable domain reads EAGVTQSPTHLIKTRGQQATLRCSPISGHTSVYWYQQALGLGLQFLLWYDEGEERNRGNFPPRFSGRQFPNYSSELNVNALELEDSALYLCASSLSRAIQFFGPGTRLTVL.

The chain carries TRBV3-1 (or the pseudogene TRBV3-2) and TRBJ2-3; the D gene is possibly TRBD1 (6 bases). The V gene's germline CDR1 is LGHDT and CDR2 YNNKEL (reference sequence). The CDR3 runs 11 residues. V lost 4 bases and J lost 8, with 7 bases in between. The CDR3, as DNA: TGTGCCAGCAGCCTAGGGGGTACGCAGTATTTT. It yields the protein CASSLGGTQYF.

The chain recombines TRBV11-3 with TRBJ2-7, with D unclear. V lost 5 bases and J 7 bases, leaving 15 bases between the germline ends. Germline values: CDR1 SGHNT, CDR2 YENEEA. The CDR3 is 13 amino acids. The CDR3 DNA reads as TGTGCCAGCAGCCCCGTCGGTATGAGTGAGCAGTACTTC. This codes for CASSPVGMSEQYF.

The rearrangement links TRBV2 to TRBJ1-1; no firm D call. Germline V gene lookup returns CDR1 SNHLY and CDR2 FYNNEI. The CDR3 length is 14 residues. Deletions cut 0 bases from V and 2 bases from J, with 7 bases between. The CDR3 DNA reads TGTGCCAGCAGTGAAGCGCGCTATAACACTGAAGCTTTCTTT. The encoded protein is CASSEARYNTEAFF.

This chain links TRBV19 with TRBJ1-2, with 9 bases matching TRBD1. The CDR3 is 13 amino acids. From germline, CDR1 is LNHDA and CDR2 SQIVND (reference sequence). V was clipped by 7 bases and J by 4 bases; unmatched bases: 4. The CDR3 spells CASNTGGVYGYTF. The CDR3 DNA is TGTGCCAGTAATACAGGGGGCGTCTATGGCTACACCTTC.

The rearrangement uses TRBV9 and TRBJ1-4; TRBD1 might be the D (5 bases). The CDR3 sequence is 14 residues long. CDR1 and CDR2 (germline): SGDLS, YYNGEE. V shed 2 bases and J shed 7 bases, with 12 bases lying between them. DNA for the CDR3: TGTGCCAGCAGCGTCACAGGCGTTGTTGAAAAACTGTTTTTT. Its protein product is CASSVTGVVEKLFF.

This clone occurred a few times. The CDR3: CASSSNYGYTF. The CDR3 region has the DNA TGTGCCAGCAGTTCAAATTATGGCTACACCTTC. V is TRBV6-2 or TRBV6-3 and J is TRBJ1-2; no firm D call. This CDR3 region has 11 residues. Germline lookup yields CDR1 MNHEY and CDR2 SVGEGT. Trimming took off 4 bases at V and 5 bases at J, with 5 bases between the two ends.

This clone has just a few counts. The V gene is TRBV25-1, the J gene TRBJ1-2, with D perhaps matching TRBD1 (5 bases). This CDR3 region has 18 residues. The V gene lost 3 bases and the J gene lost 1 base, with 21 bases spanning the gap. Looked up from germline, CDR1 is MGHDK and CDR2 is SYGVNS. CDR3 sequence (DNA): TGTGCCAGCAGTGACACATCGGGGGGAAGGTTTGGTAACTATGGCTACACCTTC. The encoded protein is CASSDTSGGRFGNYGYTF.

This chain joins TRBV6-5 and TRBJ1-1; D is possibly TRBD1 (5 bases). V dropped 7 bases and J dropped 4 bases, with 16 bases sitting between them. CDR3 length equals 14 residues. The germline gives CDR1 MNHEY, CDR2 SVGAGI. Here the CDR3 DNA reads TGTGCCAGCATTCCAACTGGAGGGGCCACTGAAGCTTTCTTT. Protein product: CASIPTGGATEAFF.

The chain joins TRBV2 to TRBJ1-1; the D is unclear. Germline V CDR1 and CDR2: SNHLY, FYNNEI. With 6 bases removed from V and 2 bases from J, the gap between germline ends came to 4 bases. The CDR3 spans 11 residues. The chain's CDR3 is CASRLNTEAFF. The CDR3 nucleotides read TGTGCCAGCAGATTAAACACTGAAGCTTTCTTT.

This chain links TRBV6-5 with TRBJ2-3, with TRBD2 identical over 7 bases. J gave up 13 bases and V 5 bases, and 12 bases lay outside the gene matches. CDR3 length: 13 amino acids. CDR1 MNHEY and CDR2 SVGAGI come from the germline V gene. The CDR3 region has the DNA TGTGCCAGCAGTCTCGATAGAAGGGGAGGGAAGTATTTT. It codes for CASSLDRRGGKYF.

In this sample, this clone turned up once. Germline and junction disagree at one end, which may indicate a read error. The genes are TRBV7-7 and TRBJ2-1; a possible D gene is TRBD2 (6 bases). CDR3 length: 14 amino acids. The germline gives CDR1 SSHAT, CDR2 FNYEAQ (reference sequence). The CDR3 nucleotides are TGTGCTAGCAGCTTAGGGGATACTACTAGCGAGCAGTTCTTC. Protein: CASSLGDTTSEQFF.